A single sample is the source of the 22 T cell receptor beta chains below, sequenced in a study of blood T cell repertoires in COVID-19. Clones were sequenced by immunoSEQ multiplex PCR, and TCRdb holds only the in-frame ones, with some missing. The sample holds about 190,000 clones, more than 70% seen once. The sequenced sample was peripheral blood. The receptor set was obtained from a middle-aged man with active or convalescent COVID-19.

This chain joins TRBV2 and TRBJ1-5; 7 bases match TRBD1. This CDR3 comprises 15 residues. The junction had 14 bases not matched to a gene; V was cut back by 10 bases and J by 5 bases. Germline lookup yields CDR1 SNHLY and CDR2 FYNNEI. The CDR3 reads CAIQPLDRDYQPQHF. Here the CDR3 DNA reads TGTGCCATCCAACCGCTCGACAGGGACTATCAGCCCCAGCATTTT.

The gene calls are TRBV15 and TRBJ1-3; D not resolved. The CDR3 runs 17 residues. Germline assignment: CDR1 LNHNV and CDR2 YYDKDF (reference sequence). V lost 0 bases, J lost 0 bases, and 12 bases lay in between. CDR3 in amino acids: CATSRDPPGVSGNTIYF. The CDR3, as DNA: TGTGCCACCAGCAGAGATCCCCCCGGAGTCTCTGGAAACACCATATATTTT.

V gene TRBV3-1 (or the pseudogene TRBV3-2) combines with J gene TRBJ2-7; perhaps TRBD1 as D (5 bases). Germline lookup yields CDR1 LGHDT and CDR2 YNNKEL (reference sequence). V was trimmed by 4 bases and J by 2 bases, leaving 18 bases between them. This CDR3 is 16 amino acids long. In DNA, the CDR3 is TGTGCCAGCAGCCGCACGACGCAGGGTTACCCCTACGAGCAGTACTTC. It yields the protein CASSRTTQGYPYEQYF.

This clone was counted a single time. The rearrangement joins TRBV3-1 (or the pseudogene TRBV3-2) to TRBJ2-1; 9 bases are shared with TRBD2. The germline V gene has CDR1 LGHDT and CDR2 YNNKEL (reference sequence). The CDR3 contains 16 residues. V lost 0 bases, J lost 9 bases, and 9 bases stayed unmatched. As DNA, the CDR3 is TGTGCCAGCAGCCAAGATCTGAGCGGGGGGATGGTTGAGCAGTTCTTC. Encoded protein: CASSQDLSGGMVEQFF.

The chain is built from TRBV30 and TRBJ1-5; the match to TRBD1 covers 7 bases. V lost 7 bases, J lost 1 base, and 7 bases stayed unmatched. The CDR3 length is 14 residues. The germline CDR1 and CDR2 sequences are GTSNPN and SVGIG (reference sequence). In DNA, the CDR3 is TGTGCCTACGGACCAGGGGGAAGCAATCAGCCCCAGCATTTT. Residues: CAYGPGGSNQPQHF.

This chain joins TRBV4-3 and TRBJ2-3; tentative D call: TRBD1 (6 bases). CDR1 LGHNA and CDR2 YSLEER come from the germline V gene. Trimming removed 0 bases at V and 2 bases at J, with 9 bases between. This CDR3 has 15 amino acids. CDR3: CASSQDGQNTDTQYF. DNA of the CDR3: TGCGCCAGCAGCCAAGATGGACAGAACACAGATACGCAGTATTTT.

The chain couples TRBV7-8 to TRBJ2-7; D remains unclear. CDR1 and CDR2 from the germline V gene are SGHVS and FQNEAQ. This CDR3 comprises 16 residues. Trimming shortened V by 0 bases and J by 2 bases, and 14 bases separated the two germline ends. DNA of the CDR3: TGTGCCAGCAGCTTAGCGCATGACACAGACACCTACGAGCAGTACTTC. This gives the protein CASSLAHDTDTYEQYF.

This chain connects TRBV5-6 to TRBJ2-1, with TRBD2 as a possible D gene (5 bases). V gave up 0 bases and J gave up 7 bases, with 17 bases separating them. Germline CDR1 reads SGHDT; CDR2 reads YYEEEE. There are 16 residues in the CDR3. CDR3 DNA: TGTGCCAGCAGCTTGGTGGGCTACTATACGGGAAATGAGCAGTTCTTC. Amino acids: CASSLVGYYTGNEQFF.

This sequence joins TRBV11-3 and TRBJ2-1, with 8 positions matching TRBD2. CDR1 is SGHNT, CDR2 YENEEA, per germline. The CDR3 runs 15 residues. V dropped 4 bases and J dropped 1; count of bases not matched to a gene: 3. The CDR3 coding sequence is TGTGCCAGCAGCTCTAGCGGGTCGTCCTACAATGAGCAGTTCTTC. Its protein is CASSSSGSSYNEQFF.

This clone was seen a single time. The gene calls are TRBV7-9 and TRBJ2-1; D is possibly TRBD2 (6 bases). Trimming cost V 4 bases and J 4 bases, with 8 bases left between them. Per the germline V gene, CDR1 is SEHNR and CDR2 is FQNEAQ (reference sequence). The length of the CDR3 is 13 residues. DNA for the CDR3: TGTGCCAGCAGCTCGGGACTGTACAATGAGCAGTTCTTC. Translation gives CASSSGLYNEQFF.

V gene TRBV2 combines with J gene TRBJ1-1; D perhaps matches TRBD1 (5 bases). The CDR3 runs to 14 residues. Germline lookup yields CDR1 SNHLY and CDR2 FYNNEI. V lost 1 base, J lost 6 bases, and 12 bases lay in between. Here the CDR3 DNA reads TGTGCCAGCAGTGAAGAGATGGGGGAGGCTGAAGCTTTCTTT. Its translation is CASSEEMGEAEAFF.

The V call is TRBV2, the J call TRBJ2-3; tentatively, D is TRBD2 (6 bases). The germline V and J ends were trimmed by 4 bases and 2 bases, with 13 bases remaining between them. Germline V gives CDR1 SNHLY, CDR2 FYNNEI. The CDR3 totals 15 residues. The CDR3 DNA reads TGTGCCAGCAGTGGAAGAGGAGGGATCACAGATACGCAGTATTTT. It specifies CASSGRGGITDTQYF.

CDR3 DNA: TGTGCCAGCAGCCTCGACAGGACCCAGCCCCAGCATTTT. This codes for CASSLDRTQPQHF. J is TRBJ1-5 and V is TRBV12-3 or TRBV12-4; perhaps TRBD1 as D (6 bases). Trimming took off 6 bases at V and 7 bases at J, with 13 bases between the two ends. The length of the CDR3 is 13 residues.

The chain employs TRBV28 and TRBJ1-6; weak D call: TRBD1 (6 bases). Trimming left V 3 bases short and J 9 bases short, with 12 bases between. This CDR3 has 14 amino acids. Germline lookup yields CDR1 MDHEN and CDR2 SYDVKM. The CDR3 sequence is CASSLGQGPSPLHF. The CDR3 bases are TGTGCCAGCAGTTTGGGGCAGGGGCCTTCACCCCTCCACTTT.

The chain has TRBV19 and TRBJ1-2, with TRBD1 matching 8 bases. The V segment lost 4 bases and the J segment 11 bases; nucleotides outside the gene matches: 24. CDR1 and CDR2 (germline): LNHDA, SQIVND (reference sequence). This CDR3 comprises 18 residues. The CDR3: CASSRGLYPSGQGGGYTF. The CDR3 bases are TGTGCCAGTAGTAGAGGTCTATACCCATCAGGACAGGGAGGAGGATACACCTTC. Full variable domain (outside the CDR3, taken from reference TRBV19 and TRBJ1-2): DGGITQSPKYLFRKEGQNVTLSCEQNLNHDAMYWYRQDPGQGLRLIYYSQIVNDFQKGDIAEGYSVSREKKESFPLTVTSAQKNPTAFYLCASSRGLYPSGQGGGYTFGSGTRLTVV.

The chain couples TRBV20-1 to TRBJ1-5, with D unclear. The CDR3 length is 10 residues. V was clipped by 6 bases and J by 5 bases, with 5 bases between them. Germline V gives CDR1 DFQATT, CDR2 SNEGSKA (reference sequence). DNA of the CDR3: TGCAGTGCCGGAGATCAGCCCCAGCATTTT. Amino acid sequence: CSAGDQPQHF.

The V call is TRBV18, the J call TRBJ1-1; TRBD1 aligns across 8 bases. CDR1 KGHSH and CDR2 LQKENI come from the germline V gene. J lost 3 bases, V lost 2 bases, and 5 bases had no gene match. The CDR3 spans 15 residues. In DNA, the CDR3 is TGTGCCAGCTCACCAATAACAGGGGGTTACACTGAAGCTTTCTTT. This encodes CASSPITGGYTEAFF.

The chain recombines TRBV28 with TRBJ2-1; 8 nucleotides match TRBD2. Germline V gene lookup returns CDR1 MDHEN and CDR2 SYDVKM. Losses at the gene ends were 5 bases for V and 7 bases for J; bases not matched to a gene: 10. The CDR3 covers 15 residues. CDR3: CASSPAGVDVNEQFF. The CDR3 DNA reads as TGTGCCAGCAGTCCAGCGGGAGTTGATGTAAATGAGCAGTTCTTC.

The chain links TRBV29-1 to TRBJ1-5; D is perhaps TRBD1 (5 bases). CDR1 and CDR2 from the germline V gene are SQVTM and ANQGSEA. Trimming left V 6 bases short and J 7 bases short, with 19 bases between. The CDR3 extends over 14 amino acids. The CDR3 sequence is CSVPGDSLGQPQHF. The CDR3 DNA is TGCAGCGTCCCAGGCGACAGTCTTGGGCAGCCCCAGCATTTT.

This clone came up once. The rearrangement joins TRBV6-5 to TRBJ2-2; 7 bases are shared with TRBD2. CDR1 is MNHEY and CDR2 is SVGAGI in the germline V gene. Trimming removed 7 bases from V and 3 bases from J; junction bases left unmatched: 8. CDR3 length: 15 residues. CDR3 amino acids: CASNRIRGDTGELFF. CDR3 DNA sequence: TGTGCCAGCAATCGGATACGGGGGGACACCGGGGAGCTGTTTTTT.

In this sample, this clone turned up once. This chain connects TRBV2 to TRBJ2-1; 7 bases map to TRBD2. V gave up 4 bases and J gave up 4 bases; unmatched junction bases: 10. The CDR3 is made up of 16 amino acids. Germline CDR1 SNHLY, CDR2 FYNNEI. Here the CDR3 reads CASSALSSGLYNEQFF. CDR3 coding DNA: TGTGCCAGCAGTGCCCTATCTAGCGGCTTATACAATGAGCAGTTCTTC.

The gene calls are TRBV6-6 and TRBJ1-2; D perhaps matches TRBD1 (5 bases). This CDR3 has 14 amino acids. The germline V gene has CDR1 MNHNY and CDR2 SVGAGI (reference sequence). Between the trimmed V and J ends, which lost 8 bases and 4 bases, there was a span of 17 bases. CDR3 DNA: TGTGCCAGCGGCAACCCGCGGGGACCCTATGGCTACACCTTC. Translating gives CASGNPRGPYGYTF.